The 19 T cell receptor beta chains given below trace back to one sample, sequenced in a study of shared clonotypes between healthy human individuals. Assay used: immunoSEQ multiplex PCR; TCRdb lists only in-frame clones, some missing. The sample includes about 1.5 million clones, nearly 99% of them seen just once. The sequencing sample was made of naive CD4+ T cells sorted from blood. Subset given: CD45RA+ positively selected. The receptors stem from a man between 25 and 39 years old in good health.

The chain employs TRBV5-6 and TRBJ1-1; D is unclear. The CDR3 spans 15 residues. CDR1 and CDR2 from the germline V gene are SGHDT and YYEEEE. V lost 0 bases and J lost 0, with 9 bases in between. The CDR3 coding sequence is TGTGCCAGCAGCTTGGTTGGACGGATGAACACTGAAGCTTTCTTT. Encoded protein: CASSLVGRMNTEAFF.

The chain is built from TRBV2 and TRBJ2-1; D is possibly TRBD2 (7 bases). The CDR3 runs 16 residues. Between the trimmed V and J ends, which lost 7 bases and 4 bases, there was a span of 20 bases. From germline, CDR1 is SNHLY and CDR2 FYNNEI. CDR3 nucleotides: TGTGCCAGCACCCCCCTCCCCGCGGGGGCGTACAATGAGCAGTTCTTC. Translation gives CASTPLPAGAYNEQFF.

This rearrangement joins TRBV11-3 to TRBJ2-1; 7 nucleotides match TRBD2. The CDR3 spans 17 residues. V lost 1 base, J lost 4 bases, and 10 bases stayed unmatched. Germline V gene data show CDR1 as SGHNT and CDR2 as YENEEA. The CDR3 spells CASSLGWGGRSYNEQFF. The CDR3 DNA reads TGTGCCAGCAGCTTAGGCTGGGGGGGGAGGTCGTACAATGAGCAGTTCTTC.

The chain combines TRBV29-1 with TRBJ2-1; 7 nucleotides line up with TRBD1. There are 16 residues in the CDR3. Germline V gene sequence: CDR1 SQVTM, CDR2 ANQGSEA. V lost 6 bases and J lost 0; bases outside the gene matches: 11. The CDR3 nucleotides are TGCAGCGTGCGACAGGGAAAGTCGAGCTCCTACAATGAGCAGTTCTTC. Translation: CSVRQGKSSSYNEQFF.

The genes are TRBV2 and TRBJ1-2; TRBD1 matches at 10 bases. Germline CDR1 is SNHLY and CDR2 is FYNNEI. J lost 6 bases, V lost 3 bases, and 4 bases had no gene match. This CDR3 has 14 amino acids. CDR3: CASSDHGQGDGYTF. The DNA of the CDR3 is TGTGCCAGCAGTGACCACGGACAGGGGGATGGCTACACCTTC. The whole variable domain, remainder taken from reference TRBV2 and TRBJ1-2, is EPEVTQTPSHQVTQMGQEVILRCVPISNHLYFYWYRQILGQKVEFLVSFYNNEISEKSEIFDDQFSVERPDGSNFTLKIRSTKLEDSAMYFCASSDHGQGDGYTFGSGTRLTVV.

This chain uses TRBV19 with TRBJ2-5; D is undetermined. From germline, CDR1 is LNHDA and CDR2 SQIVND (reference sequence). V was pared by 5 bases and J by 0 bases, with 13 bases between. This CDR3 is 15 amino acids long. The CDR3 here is CASSFGLLYQETQYF. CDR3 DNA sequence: TGTGCCAGTAGTTTCGGCCTCCTCTACCAAGAGACCCAGTACTTC.

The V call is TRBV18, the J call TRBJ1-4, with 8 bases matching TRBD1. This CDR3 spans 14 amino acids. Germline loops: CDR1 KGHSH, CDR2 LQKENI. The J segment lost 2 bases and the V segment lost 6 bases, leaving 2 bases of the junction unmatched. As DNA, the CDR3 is TGTGCCAGCTCTCAGGGGGCCACTAATGAAAAACTGTTTTTT. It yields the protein CASSQGATNEKLFF.

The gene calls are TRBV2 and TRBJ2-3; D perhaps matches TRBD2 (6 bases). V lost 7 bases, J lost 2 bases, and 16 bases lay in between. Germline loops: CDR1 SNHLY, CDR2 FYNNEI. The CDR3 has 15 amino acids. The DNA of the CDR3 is TGTGCCAGCATCTTCCAACTAGCCGTCACAGATACGCAGTATTTT. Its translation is CASIFQLAVTDTQYF.

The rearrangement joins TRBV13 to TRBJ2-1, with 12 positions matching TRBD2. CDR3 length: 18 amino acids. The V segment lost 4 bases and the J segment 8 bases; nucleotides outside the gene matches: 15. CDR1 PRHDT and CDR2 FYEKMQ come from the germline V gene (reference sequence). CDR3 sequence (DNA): TGTGCCAGCAGCTCGCGGTGGGGAGGACTAGCGGGAATGGATGAGCAGTTCTTC. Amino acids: CASSSRWGGLAGMDEQFF.

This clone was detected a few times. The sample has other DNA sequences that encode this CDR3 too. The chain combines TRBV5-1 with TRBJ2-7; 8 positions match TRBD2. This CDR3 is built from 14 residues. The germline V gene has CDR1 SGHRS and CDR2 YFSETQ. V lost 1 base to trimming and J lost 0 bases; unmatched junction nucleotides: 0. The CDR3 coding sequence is TGCGCCAGCAGCTTGACTAGCGGCTCCTACGAGCAGTACTTC. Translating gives CASSLTSGSYEQYF.

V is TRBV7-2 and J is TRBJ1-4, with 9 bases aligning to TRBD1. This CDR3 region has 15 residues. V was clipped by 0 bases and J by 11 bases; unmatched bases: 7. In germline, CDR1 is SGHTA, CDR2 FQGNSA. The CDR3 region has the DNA TGTGCCAGCAGCTTAGCCGGGACAGGGATGGGGAAACTGTTTTTT. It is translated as CASSLAGTGMGKLFF.

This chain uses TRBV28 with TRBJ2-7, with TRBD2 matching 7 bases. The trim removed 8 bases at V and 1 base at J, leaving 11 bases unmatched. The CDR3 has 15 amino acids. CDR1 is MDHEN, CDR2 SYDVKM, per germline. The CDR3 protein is CASGPAGDYSYEQYF. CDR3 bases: TGTGCCAGCGGCCCTGCTGGGGACTATTCCTACGAGCAGTACTTC.

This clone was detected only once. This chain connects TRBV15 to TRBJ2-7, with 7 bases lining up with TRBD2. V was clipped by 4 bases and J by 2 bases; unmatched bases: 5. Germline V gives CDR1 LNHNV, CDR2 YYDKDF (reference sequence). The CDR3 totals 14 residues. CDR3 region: CATSTTSVTYEQYF. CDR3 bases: TGTGCCACCAGCACAACTAGCGTCACCTACGAGCAGTACTTC.

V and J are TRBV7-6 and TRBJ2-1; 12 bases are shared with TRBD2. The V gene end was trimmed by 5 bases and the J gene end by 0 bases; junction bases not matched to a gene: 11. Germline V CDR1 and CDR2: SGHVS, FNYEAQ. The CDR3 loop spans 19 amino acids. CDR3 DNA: TGTGCCAGCAGCCCCGAAACTGGACTAGCGGGGAGCTCCTACAATGAGCAGTTCTTC. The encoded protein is CASSPETGLAGSSYNEQFF.

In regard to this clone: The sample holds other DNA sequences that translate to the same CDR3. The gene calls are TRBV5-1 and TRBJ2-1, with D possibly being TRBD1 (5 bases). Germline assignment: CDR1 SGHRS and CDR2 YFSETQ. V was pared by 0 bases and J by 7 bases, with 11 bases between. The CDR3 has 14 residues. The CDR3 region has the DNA TGCGCCAGCAGCTTGGAGGCAGGGTTAAATGAGCAGTTCTTC. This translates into CASSLEAGLNEQFF.

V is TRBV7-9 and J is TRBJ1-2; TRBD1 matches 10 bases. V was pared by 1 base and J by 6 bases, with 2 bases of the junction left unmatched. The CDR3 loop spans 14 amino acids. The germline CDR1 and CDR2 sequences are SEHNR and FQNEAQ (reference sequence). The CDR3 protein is CASSLEGQGDGYTF. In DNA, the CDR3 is TGTGCCAGCAGCTTAGAAGGACAGGGGGATGGCTACACCTTC.

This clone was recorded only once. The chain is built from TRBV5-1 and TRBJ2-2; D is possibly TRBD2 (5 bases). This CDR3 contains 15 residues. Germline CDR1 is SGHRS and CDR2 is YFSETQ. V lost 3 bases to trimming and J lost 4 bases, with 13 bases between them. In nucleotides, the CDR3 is TGCGCCAGCAGCTCGGTCGCCCGGGGCACCGGGGAGCTGTTTTTT. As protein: CASSSVARGTGELFF.

The chain's CDR3 is CASSYTQSTDTQYF. CDR3 sequence (DNA): TGTGCCAGCAGCTACACTCAATCCACAGATACGCAGTATTTT. The chain combines TRBV7-9 with TRBJ2-3; the D is unclear. Germline CDR1 is SEHNR and CDR2 is FQNEAQ (reference sequence). The CDR3 is made up of 14 amino acids. Trimming left V 4 bases short and J 2 bases short, with 10 bases between.

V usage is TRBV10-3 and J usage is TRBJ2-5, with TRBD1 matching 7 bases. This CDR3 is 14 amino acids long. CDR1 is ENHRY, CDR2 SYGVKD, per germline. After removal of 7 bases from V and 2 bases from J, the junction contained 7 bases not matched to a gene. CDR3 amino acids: CAIKSTGFQETQYF. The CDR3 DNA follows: TGTGCCATCAAATCGACAGGGTTTCAAGAGACCCAGTACTTC.